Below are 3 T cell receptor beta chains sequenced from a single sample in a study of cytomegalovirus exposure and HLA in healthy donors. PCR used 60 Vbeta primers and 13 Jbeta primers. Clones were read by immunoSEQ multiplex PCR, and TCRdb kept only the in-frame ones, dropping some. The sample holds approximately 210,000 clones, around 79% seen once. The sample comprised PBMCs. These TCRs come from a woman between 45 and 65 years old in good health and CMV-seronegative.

CDR3 in DNA: TGTGCCAGCAGCTCATTACAGGGAGAAGGGAACACTGAAGCTTTCTTT. It encodes CASSSLQGEGNTEAFF. The chain recombines TRBV11-1 with TRBJ1-1; D may be TRBD1 (6 bases). The CDR3 covers 16 residues. The V gene lost 4 bases and the J gene lost 1 base, with 16 bases spanning the gap. Germline V gives CDR1 SGHAT, CDR2 FQDESV (reference sequence).

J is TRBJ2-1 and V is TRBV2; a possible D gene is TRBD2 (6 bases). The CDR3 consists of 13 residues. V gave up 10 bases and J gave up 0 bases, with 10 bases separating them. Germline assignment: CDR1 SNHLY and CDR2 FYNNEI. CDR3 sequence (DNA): TGTGCCAACTTAGCGGCCTCCTACAATGAGCAGTTCTTC. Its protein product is CANLAASYNEQFF.

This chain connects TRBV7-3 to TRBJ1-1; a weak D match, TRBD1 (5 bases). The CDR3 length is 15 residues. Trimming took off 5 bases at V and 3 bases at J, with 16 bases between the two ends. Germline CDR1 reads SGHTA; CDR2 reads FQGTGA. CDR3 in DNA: TGTGCCAGCAGCCTGACACAGGTGCCATACACTGAAGCTTTCTTT. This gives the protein CASSLTQVPYTEAFF.